What follows are 17 T cell receptor beta chains derived from one specimen sequenced in a study of CD8+ T cells in alopecia areata. RNA extraction was followed by reverse transcription into cDNA, which acted as the sequencing template. Method: immunoSEQ multiplex PCR; TCRdb's copy keeps in-frame clones and lacks some. The table includes roughly 46,000 clones, under 70% detected once. Treatment indicated: oral pan-JAK inhibitor, 5-10 mg twice daily. The sequencing here drew on CD8+ T cells sorted from blood, taken at week 4, from a patient treated with tofacitinib. The origin of the receptors is a human donor with alopecia areata.

This clone showed up just a few times. V and J are TRBV29-1 and TRBJ2-7, with D possibly being TRBD2 (6 bases). The germline V and J ends were trimmed by 1 base and 3 bases, with 10 bases remaining between them. The CDR3 is 13 residues long. In germline, CDR1 is SQVTM, CDR2 ANQGSEA. CDR3 DNA: TGCAGCGTTGAAGTAGCGGACAACTACGAGCAGTACTTC. Translated: CSVEVADNYEQYF.

The chain links TRBV30 to TRBJ1-1, with a possible D match to TRBD1 (5 bases). The CDR3 totals 13 residues. Between the trimmed V and J ends, which lost 0 bases and 7 bases, there was a span of 12 bases. CDR1 and CDR2 (germline): GTSNPN, SVGIG (reference sequence). CDR3 sequence reads: CAWSVSLGGEAFF. The CDR3 nucleotides read TGTGCCTGGAGTGTATCTCTCGGGGGTGAAGCTTTCTTT.

The V gene is TRBV4-3, the J gene TRBJ2-1; D ambiguous. CDR1 and CDR2 from the germline V gene are LGHNA and YSLEER. Trimming cost V 2 bases and J 5 bases, with 7 bases left between them. This CDR3 comprises 13 residues. The CDR3 loop reads CASSQFSHNEQFF. CDR3 coding DNA: TGCGCCAGCAGCCAATTCTCTCACAATGAGCAGTTCTTC.

A note on this clone: This is likely a read error, given that the CDR3 carries no conserved phenylalanine or tryptophan at its end. It is unclear where the CDR3 begins or ends on the DNA, so no DNA is shown, and the CDR3 is as TCRdb lists it. V gene TRBV29-1 combines with J gene TRBJ1-2; the DNA was not compared with TRBD1, the D call given in the table. The CDR3 is 10 residues long, ends included. Germline CDR1 SQVTM, CDR2 ANQGSEA. CDR3 region: CSATPSPHTS.

The V and J genes are TRBV29-1 and TRBJ2-7; D gene ambiguous. This CDR3 comprises 12 residues. Between the trimmed V and J ends, which lost 3 bases and 2 bases, there was a span of 8 bases. Per the germline V gene, CDR1 is SQVTM and CDR2 is ANQGSEA. The DNA of the CDR3 is TGCAGCGTTGATCTCGGAACCTACGAGCAGTACTTC. Its protein product is CSVDLGTYEQYF.

The DNA for the CDR3 is TGTGCCACCAGCAGAGACCGTGGTACGGATCAGCCCCAGCATTTT. Protein: CATSRDRGTDQPQHF. V usage is TRBV15 and J usage is TRBJ1-5; no firm D call. This CDR3 is built from 15 residues. V lost 0 bases and J 5 bases, leaving 11 bases between the germline ends. CDR1 LNHNV and CDR2 YYDKDF come from the germline V gene (reference sequence).

This clone was observed a single time. The rearrangement uses TRBV30 and TRBJ2-7; 10 nucleotides match TRBD1. After removal of 3 bases from V and 4 bases from J, the junction contained 3 bases not matched to a gene. The CDR3 is 13 amino acids. Germline lookup yields CDR1 GTSNPN and CDR2 SVGIG (reference sequence). DNA of the CDR3: TGTGCCTGGAGCCCGGGACAGGGGTACGAGCAGTACTTC. Translation gives CAWSPGQGYEQYF.

J is TRBJ2-1 and V is TRBV27; 12 positions match TRBD2. The CDR3 has 14 amino acids. The V segment lost 1 base and the J segment 10 bases; nucleotides outside the gene matches: 2. Germline V CDR1 and CDR2: MNHEY, SMNVEV (reference sequence). The CDR3 DNA reads as TGTGCCAGCAGTTTATGGACTAGCGGGATCGAGCAGTTCTTC. It translates to CASSLWTSGIEQFF.

The chain couples TRBV29-1 to TRBJ1-2; D remains unclear. V gave up 5 bases and J gave up 3 bases, with 7 bases separating them. The CDR3 length is 11 residues. Germline assignment: CDR1 SQVTM and CDR2 ANQGSEA. The CDR3 nucleotides are TGCAGCGTTACACAAGACTATGGCTACACCTTC. Its protein is CSVTQDYGYTF. Looking up the rest from reference TRBV29-1 and TRBJ1-2 gives the full variable domain: SAVISQKPSRDICQRGTSLTIQCQVDSQVTMMFWYRQQPGQSLTLIATANQGSEATYESGFVIDKFPISRPNLTFSTLTVSNMSPEDSSIYLCSVTQDYGYTFGSGTRLTVV.

The chain is built from TRBV6-5 and TRBJ2-1; the match to TRBD1 covers 9 bases. In germline, CDR1 is MNHEY, CDR2 SVGAGI. V lost 6 bases to trimming and J lost 5 bases; unmatched junction nucleotides: 8. There are 15 residues in the CDR3. The CDR3 DNA sequence: TGTGCCAGCAGCTCGGGACAGGGCAGTCACAATGAGCAGTTCTTC. Encoded protein: CASSSGQGSHNEQFF.

The J gene is TRBJ2-3, the V gene TRBV27; D ambiguous. Germline loops: CDR1 MNHEY, CDR2 SMNVEV (reference sequence). The CDR3 extends over 16 amino acids. Deletions cut 5 bases from V and 2 bases from J, with 17 bases between. The DNA of the CDR3 is TGTGCCAGCAGTCCCGTGGGCAGGATATACACAGATACGCAGTATTTT. This translates into CASSPVGRIYTDTQYF.

This clone was found a few times. This chain joins TRBV5-6 and TRBJ1-1; D is possibly TRBD1 (5 bases). V gave up 7 bases and J gave up 1 base, with 11 bases separating them. Germline V gives CDR1 SGHDT, CDR2 YYEEEE. The CDR3 has 13 residues. CDR3 sequence (DNA): TGTGCCAGCCAGGAGGGACCGAACACTGAAGCTTTCTTT. The encoded protein is CASQEGPNTEAFF. The entire variable domain, with the rest obtained from reference TRBV5-6 and TRBJ1-1, is as follows: DAGVTQSPTHLIKTRGQQVTLRCSPKSGHDTVSWYQQALGQGPQFIFQYYEEEERQRGNFPDRFSGHQFPNYSSELNVNALLLGDSALYLCASQEGPNTEAFFGQGTRLTVV.

This chain connects TRBV25-1 to TRBJ1-6; D possibly corresponds to TRBD1 (6 bases). Trimming shortened V by 7 bases and J by 6 bases, and 10 bases separated the two germline ends. CDR3 length equals 13 residues. In germline, CDR1 is MGHDK, CDR2 SYGVNS. The chain's CDR3 is CASTDSTNSPLHF. The DNA for the CDR3 is TGTGCCAGCACGGACAGCACTAATTCACCCCTCCACTTT.

The rearrangement links TRBV27 to TRBJ1-1; D unresolved. V shed 2 bases and J shed 0 bases, with 7 bases lying between them. CDR3 length equals 14 residues. Germline V gene data show CDR1 as MNHEY and CDR2 as SMNVEV (reference sequence). As DNA, the CDR3 is TGTGCCAGCAGTTTACGGCAGTTGAACACTGAAGCTTTCTTT. Amino acids: CASSLRQLNTEAFF.

The chain employs TRBV29-1 and TRBJ1-1; 8 bases match TRBD1. CDR3 length equals 13 residues. Per germline, CDR1 SQVTM and CDR2 ANQGSEA. Trimming took 4 bases from V and 1 from J; bases not matched to a gene: 2. In DNA, the CDR3 is TGCAGCGTTGGTGGACAGGGGAACACTGAAGCTTTCTTT. It codes for CSVGGQGNTEAFF.

The rearrangement joins TRBV14 to TRBJ1-4, with TRBD1 as a possible D gene (5 bases). Germline loops: CDR1 SGHDN, CDR2 FVKESK. Trimming took 5 bases from V and 2 from J, leaving 12 bases between them. The CDR3 has 15 residues. The DNA for the CDR3 is TGTGCCAGCAGCTCCCGGAACAGGACTAATGAAAAACTGTTTTTT. It yields the protein CASSSRNRTNEKLFF. The complete variable domain, with remaining parts taken from reference TRBV14 and TRBJ1-4, reads EAGVTQFPSHSVIEKGQTVTLRCDPISGHDNLYWYRRVMGKEIKFLLHFVKESKQDESGMPNNRFLAERTGGTYSTLKVQPAELEDSGVYFCASSSRNRTNEKLFFGSGTQLSVL.

V gene TRBV25-1 combines with J gene TRBJ1-6; D is unresolved. The CDR3 consists of 16 residues. V was shortened by 5 bases and J by 7 bases, with 18 bases between the two germline ends. Germline V gene sequence: CDR1 MGHDK, CDR2 SYGVNS. CDR3 sequence reads: CASSTHPGNKNSPLHF. The CDR3 bases are TGTGCCAGCAGTACCCATCCGGGAAATAAAAATTCACCCCTCCACTTT.